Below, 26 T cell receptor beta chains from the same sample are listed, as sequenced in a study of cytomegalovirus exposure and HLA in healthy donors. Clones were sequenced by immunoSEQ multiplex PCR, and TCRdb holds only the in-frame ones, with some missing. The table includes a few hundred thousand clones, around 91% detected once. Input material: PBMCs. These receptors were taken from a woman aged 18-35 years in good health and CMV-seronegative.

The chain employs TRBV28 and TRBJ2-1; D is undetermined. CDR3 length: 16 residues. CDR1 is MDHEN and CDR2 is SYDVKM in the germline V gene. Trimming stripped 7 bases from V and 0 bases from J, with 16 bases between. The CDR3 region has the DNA TGTGCCAGCACCCTTTCATCCAACGGCTCCTACAATGAGCAGTTCTTC. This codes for CASTLSSNGSYNEQFF.

CDR3 amino acids: CASSQDRGLGQPQHF. The DNA of the CDR3 is TGTGCCAGCAGCCAAGACAGGGGGCTGGGTCAGCCCCAGCATTTT. The chain has TRBV4-2 and TRBJ1-5; 8 bases align to TRBD1. The V gene end was trimmed by 0 bases and the J gene end by 6 bases; junction bases not matched to a gene: 4. In germline, CDR1 is LGHNA, CDR2 YNFKEQ. The CDR3 extends over 15 amino acids.

Written as DNA, the CDR3 is TGCAGCGTTGGTCATGGGAGGTCTAATGAAAAACTGTTTTTT. Amino acids: CSVGHGRSNEKLFF. The chain couples TRBV29-1 to TRBJ1-4, with D uncertain. The V gene's germline CDR1 is SQVTM and CDR2 ANQGSEA. CDR3 length: 14 residues. The V gene lost 4 bases and the J gene lost 3 bases, with 12 bases spanning the gap. Using reference TRBV29-1 and TRBJ1-4 for the parts outside the CDR3, the full variable domain is SAVISQKPSRDICQRGTSLTIQCQVDSQVTMMFWYRQQPGQSLTLIATANQGSEATYESGFVIDKFPISRPNLTFSTLTVSNMSPEDSSIYLCSVGHGRSNEKLFFGSGTQLSVL.

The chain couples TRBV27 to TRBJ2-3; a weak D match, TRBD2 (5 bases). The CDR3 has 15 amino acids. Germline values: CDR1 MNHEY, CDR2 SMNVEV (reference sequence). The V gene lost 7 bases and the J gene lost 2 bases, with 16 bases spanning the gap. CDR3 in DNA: TGTGCCAGCAATCCGACTATCACTTACACAGATACGCAGTATTTT. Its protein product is CASNPTITYTDTQYF.

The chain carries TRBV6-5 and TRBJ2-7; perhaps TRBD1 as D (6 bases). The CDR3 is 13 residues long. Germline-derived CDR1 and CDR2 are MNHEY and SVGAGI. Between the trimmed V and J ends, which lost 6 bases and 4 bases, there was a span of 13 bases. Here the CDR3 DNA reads TGTGCCAGCAGCGAACAGGGCCGTTACGAGCAGTACTTC. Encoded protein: CASSEQGRYEQYF.

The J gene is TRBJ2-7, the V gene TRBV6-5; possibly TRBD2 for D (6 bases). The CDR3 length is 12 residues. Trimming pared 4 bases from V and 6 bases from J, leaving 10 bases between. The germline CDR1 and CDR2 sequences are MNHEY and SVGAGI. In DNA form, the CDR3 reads TGTGCCAGCAGTTTTCGGGGGAGCGAGCAGTACTTC. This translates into CASSFRGSEQYF.

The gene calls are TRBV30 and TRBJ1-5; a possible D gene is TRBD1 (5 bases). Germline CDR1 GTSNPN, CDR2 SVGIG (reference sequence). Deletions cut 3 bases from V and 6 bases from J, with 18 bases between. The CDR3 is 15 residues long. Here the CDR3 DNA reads TGTGCCTGGAGCCTACTCGGACAACCAGGTCAGCCCCAGCATTTT. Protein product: CAWSLLGQPGQPQHF.

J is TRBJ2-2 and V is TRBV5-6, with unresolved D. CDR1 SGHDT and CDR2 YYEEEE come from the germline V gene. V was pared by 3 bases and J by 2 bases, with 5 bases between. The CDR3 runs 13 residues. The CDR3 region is CASSSYNTGELFF. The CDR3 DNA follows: TGTGCCAGCAGCTCTTATAACACCGGGGAGCTGTTTTTT.

CDR3 nucleotide sequence: TGTGCCAGCAGGCCGGGGGGTAACACCGGGGAGCTGTTTTTT. Its protein is CASRPGGNTGELFF. V is TRBV6-5 and J is TRBJ2-2, with TRBD2 matching over 7 bases. After removal of 6 bases from V and 2 bases from J, the junction contained 3 bases not matched to a gene. The CDR3 is made up of 14 amino acids. The V gene's germline CDR1 is MNHEY and CDR2 SVGAGI.

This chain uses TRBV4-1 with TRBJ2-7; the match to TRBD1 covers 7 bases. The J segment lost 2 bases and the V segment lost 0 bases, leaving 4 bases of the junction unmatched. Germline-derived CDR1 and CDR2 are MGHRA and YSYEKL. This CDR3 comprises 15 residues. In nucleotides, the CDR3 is TGCGCCAGCAGCCAAGATTTCCAGGGGGCCTACGAGCAGTACTTC. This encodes CASSQDFQGAYEQYF.

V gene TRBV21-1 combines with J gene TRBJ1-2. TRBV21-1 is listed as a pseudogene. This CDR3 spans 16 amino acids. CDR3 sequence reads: CASSSRGVLIHGWDTF. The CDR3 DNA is TGTGCCAGCAGCTCCCGAGGCGTCTTGATCCACGGCTGGGACACCTTC.

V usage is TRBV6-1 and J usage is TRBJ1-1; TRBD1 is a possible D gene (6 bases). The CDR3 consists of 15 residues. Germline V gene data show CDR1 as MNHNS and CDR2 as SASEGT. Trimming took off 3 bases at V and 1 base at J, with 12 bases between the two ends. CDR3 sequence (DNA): TGTGCCAGCAGTGACCCCTGGACAGAGAACACTGAAGCTTTCTTT. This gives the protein CASSDPWTENTEAFF.

The CDR3 loop is CASSAGTGGFTEAFF. CDR3 nucleotide sequence: TGTGCCAGCAGCGCAGGGACAGGGGGCTTCACTGAAGCTTTCTTT. The rearrangement joins TRBV7-9 to TRBJ1-1, with 12 bases lining up with TRBD1. Germline V gives CDR1 SEHNR, CDR2 FQNEAQ (reference sequence). CDR3 length: 15 residues. The V and J ends lost 5 bases and 4 bases, in that order; junction bases with no gene match: 5.

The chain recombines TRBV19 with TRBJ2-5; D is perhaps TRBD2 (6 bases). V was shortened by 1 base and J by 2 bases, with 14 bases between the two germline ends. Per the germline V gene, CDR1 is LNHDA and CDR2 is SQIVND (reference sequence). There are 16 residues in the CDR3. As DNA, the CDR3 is TGTGCCAGTAGTATAGTTCCTTTTGCGGGACAAGAGACCCAGTACTTC. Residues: CASSIVPFAGQETQYF.

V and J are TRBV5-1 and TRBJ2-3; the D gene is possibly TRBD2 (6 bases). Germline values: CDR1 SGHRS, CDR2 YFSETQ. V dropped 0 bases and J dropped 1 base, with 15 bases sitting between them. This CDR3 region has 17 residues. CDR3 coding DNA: TGCGCCAGCAGCTTGGGCTCGGGGGTCCGCCGCACAGATACGCAGTATTTT. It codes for CASSLGSGVRRTDTQYF.

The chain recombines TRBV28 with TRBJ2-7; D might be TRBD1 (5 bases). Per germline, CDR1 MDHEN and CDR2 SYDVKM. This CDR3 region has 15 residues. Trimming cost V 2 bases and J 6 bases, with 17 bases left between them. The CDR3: CASSLPLGHNGEQYF. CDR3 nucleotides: TGTGCCAGCAGTTTACCCCTCGGACATAACGGCGAGCAGTACTTC. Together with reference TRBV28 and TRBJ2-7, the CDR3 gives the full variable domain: DVKVTQSSRYLVKRTGEKVFLECVQDMDHENMFWYRQDPGLGLRLIYFSYDVKMKEKGDIPEGYSVSREKKERFSLILESASTNQTSMYLCASSLPLGHNGEQYFGPGTRLTVT.

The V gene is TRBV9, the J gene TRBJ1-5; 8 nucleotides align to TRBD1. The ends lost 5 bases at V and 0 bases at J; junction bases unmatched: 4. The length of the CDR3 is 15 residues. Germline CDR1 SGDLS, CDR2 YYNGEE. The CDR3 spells CASSPDRDSNQPQHF. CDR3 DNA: TGTGCCAGCAGTCCGGACAGGGATAGCAATCAGCCCCAGCATTTT.

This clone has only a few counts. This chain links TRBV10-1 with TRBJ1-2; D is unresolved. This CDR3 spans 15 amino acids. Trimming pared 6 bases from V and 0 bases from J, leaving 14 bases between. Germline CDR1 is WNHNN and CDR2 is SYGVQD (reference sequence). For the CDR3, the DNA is TGCGCCAGCAGATTGGTGAGCAATCCTAACTATGGCTACACCTTC. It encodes CASRLVSNPNYGYTF.

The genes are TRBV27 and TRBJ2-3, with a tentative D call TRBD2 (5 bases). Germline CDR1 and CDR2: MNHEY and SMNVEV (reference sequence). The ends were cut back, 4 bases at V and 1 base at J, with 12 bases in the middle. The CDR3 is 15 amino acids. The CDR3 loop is CASSSLGGGTDTQYF. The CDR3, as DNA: TGTGCCAGCAGTTCCCTAGGAGGAGGCACAGATACGCAGTATTTT.

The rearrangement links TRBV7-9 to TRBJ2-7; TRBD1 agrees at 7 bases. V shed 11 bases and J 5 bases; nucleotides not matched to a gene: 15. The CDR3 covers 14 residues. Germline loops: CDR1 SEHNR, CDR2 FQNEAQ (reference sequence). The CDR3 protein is CALRDSLLPNEQYF. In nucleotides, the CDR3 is TGTGCCCTAAGGGACAGCCTTTTACCCAACGAGCAGTACTTC.

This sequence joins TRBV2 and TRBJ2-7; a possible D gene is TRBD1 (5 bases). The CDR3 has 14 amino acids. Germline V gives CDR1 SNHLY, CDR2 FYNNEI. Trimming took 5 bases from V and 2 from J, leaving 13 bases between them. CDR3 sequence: CASSHGGATYEQYF. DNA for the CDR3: TGTGCCAGCAGTCACGGTGGGGCGACCTACGAGCAGTACTTC.

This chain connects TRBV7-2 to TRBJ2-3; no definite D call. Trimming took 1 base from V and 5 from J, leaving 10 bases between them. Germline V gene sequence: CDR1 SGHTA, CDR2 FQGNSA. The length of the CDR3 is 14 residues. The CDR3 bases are TGTGCCAGCAGCTTAGGGTCACTCGGAGATACGCAGTATTTT. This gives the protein CASSLGSLGDTQYF.

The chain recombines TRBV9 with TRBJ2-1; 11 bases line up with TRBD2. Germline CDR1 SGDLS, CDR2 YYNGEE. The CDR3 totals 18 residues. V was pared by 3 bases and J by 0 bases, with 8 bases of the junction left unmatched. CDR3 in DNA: TGTGCCAGCAGCGCTTCTAGCGGGGGGCCGAGCTCCTACAATGAGCAGTTCTTC. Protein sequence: CASSASSGGPSSYNEQFF.

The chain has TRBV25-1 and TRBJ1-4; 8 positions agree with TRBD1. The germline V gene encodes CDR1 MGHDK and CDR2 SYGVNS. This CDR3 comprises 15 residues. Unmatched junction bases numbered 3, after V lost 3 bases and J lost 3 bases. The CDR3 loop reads CASSDYRGANEKLFF. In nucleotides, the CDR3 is TGTGCCAGCAGTGACTACAGGGGGGCTAATGAAAAACTGTTTTTT.

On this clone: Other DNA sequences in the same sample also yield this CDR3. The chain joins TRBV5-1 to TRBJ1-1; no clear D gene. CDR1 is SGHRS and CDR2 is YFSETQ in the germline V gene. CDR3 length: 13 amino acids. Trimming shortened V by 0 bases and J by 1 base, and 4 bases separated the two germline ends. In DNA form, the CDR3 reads TGCGCCAGCAGCTTGGCAGGGAACACTGAAGCTTTCTTT. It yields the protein CASSLAGNTEAFF.

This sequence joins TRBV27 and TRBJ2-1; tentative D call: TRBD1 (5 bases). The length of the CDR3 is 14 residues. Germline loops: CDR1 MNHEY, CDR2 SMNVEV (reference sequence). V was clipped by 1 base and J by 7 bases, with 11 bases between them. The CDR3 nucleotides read TGTGCCAGCAGTTTATACTGGACAACTAATGAGCAGTTCTTC. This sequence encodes CASSLYWTTNEQFF.